These 18 T cell receptor beta chains originate from one sample sequenced in a study of cytomegalovirus exposure and HLA in healthy donors. Use of 60 Vbeta and 13 Jbeta primers characterized the PCR. Sequenced by immunoSEQ multiplex PCR; TCRdb stores in-frame clones only, minus some. The top ten hold about 2.6% of the sample, which has about 190,000 clones, approximately 84% seen once. Sequencing was done on a sample of PBMCs. These TCRs come from a woman between 45 and 65 years old in good health and CMV-seropositive.

The gene calls are TRBV5-6 and TRBJ1-1; perhaps TRBD1 as D (5 bases). V lost 2 bases to trimming and J lost 3 bases, with 14 bases between them. Looked up from germline, CDR1 is SGHDT and CDR2 is YYEEEE. This CDR3 spans 15 amino acids. CDR3 residues: CASSFSGTPDTEAFF. The CDR3 coding sequence is TGTGCCAGCAGCTTCTCCGGGACTCCGGACACTGAAGCTTTCTTT.

V gene TRBV19 combines with J gene TRBJ1-6; 11 bases line up with TRBD1. The trim removed 3 bases at V and 9 bases at J, leaving 4 bases unmatched. The CDR3 consists of 15 residues. Germline V lookup: CDR1 LNHDA, CDR2 SQIVND (reference sequence). The CDR3 region has the DNA TGTGCCAGTAGTATCCGGGACAGGGGGGTTTCACCCCTCCACTTT. Encoded protein: CASSIRDRGVSPLHF. The full variable domain, completed using reference TRBV19 and TRBJ1-6, is DGGITQSPKYLFRKEGQNVTLSCEQNLNHDAMYWYRQDPGQGLRLIYYSQIVNDFQKGDIAEGYSVSREKKESFPLTVTSAQKNPTAFYLCASSIRDRGVSPLHFGNGTRLTVT.

The chain is built from TRBV11-2 and TRBJ2-3, with D possibly being TRBD2 (6 bases). CDR1 is SGHAT and CDR2 is FQNNGV in the germline V gene. Trimming removed 4 bases from V and 2 bases from J, with 13 bases in between. There are 15 residues in the CDR3. In nucleotides, the CDR3 is TGTGCCAGCAGCTGGGAAGCGGGCTACACAGATACGCAGTATTTT. Encoded protein: CASSWEAGYTDTQYF.

The V gene is TRBV5-4, the J gene TRBJ2-5, with D maybe TRBD2 (6 bases). CDR1 and CDR2 from the germline V gene are SGHNT and YYREEE (reference sequence). Trimming shortened V by 0 bases and J by 1 base, and 16 bases separated the two germline ends. The CDR3 spans 17 residues. The DNA for the CDR3 is TGTGCCAGCAGCTTGGGGCCGGGGGTCGGCGGCCAAGAGACCCAGTACTTC. Amino acids: CASSLGPGVGGQETQYF.

This clone has a single count. V gene TRBV2 combines with J gene TRBJ2-7; D is unresolved. V was pared by 5 bases and J by 1 base, with 3 bases between. The germline V gene encodes CDR1 SNHLY and CDR2 FYNNEI. The CDR3 totals 11 residues. The CDR3 loop reads CASSTSYEQYF. CDR3 coding DNA: TGTGCCAGCAGTACTTCCTACGAGCAGTACTTC.

The genes are TRBV6-1 and TRBJ2-5; D is unresolved. Per the germline V gene, CDR1 is MNHNS and CDR2 is SASEGT. Trimming cost V 1 base and J 2 bases, with 11 bases left between them. The CDR3 spans 15 residues. CDR3 protein: CASSEGALWQETQYF. The CDR3 coding sequence is TGTGCCAGCAGTGAAGGGGCTCTGTGGCAAGAGACCCAGTACTTC.

The chain has TRBV14 and TRBJ2-7; a weak D match, TRBD2 (6 bases). Per germline, CDR1 SGHDN and CDR2 FVKESK. Trimming took 4 bases from V and 0 from J, leaving 16 bases between them. The CDR3 sequence is 16 residues long. The CDR3 coding sequence is TGTGCCAGCAGCCGCATCGCGGGGATTAGCTCCTACGAGCAGTACTTC. Translation: CASSRIAGISSYEQYF.

The chain has TRBV9 and TRBJ2-2; maybe TRBD2 (5 bases). V shed 5 bases and J shed 1 base, with 9 bases lying between them. The CDR3 sequence is 14 residues long. Germline V gene sequence: CDR1 SGDLS, CDR2 YYNGEE. CDR3 nucleotide sequence: TGTGCCAGCAGGGGAAGCGGGAACACCGGGGAGCTGTTTTTT. This gives the protein CASRGSGNTGELFF.

This chain joins TRBV21-1 and TRBJ2-7; the table's D call, TRBD1, has no DNA check behind it. TRBV21-1 is a recognized pseudogene. The CDR3 sequence is 18 residues long. The CDR3 coding sequence is TGTGCCAGCAGCAAAGTGAGGTCTGTAGTGGCAGGGGACTACGAGCAGTACTTC. Translated: CASSKVRSVVAGDYEQYF.

The chain links TRBV7-9 to TRBJ2-5; 8 nucleotides agree with TRBD1. CDR1 and CDR2 from the germline V gene are SEHNR and FQNEAQ (reference sequence). J was trimmed by 5 bases and V by 3 bases; bases with no gene match: 5. This CDR3 has 14 amino acids. The DNA of the CDR3 is TGTGCCAGCAGCTTTAGGACAGGGACGGAGACCCAGTACTTC. Its translation is CASSFRTGTETQYF.

The rearrangement joins TRBV19 to TRBJ2-2; D is perhaps TRBD2 (6 bases). The V gene's germline CDR1 is LNHDA and CDR2 SQIVND (reference sequence). The length of the CDR3 is 15 residues. V was pared by 4 bases and J by 3 bases, with 12 bases between. The CDR3 spells CASSKPGEDTGELFF. The CDR3 DNA is TGTGCCAGTAGTAAACCCGGGGAGGACACCGGGGAGCTGTTTTTT.

The CDR3 nucleotides are TGTGCCAGCAGCGTGGGACTAGCGGGGGGGCGGGGGCAGTTCTTC. As protein: CASSVGLAGGRGQFF. This chain joins TRBV9 and TRBJ2-1, with 16 bases fitting TRBD2. The CDR3 consists of 15 residues. Germline loops: CDR1 SGDLS, CDR2 YYNGEE. V shed 2 bases and J 12 bases; nucleotides not matched to a gene: 5.

This clone has more than one count but fewer than ten. This chain links TRBV6-1 with TRBJ2-2; maybe TRBD1 (5 bases). V dropped 7 bases and J dropped 4 bases, with 7 bases sitting between them. Germline values: CDR1 MNHNS, CDR2 SASEGT. The length of the CDR3 is 12 residues. CDR3 loop: CASTDSTGELFF. CDR3 in DNA: TGTGCCAGCACCGACAGCACCGGGGAGCTGTTTTTT.

The chain combines TRBV14 with TRBJ2-2, with TRBD2 matching over 15 bases. This CDR3 spans 18 amino acids. Germline CDR1 SGHDN, CDR2 FVKESK. V gave up 5 bases and J gave up 3 bases; unmatched junction bases: 7. The CDR3 nucleotides read TGTGCCAGCAGCTCTCGGACTAGCGGGGGGGACTACACCGGGGAGCTGTTTTTT. This translates into CASSSRTSGGDYTGELFF.

The genes are TRBV6-6 and TRBJ2-7, with 10 bases aligning to TRBD2. The J segment lost 0 bases and the V segment lost 6 bases, leaving 8 bases of the junction unmatched. This CDR3 has 16 amino acids. The V gene's germline CDR1 is MNHNY and CDR2 SVGAGI (reference sequence). CDR3 protein: CASSRGLAADSYEQYF. CDR3 nucleotide sequence: TGTGCCAGCAGCCGCGGACTAGCGGCCGACTCCTACGAGCAGTACTTC.

The chain links TRBV5-6 to TRBJ2-1, with 13 bases fitting TRBD2. Trimming took 3 bases from V and 12 from J; bases not matched to a gene: 6. From germline, CDR1 is SGHDT and CDR2 YYEEEE. The CDR3 totals 14 residues. Here the CDR3 DNA reads TGTGCCAGCAGCTCCTCGACTAGCGGGGGGTTGCAGTTCTTC. Protein sequence: CASSSSTSGGLQFF.

This chain uses TRBV5-1 with TRBJ2-1; D call uncertain. CDR3 length: 14 amino acids. The V end lost 4 bases, the J end lost 0 bases, and 8 bases lay between the germline ends. CDR1 and CDR2 (germline): SGHRS, YFSETQ. CDR3 sequence: CASSDTSSYNEQFF. In nucleotides, the CDR3 is TGCGCCAGCAGCGATACGAGCTCCTACAATGAGCAGTTCTTC. The full variable domain, rest sourced from reference TRBV5-1 and TRBJ2-1, is KAGVTQTPRYLIKTRGQQVTLSCSPISGHRSVSWYQQTPGQGLQFLFEYFSETQRNKGNFPGRFSGRQFSNSRSEMNVSTLELGDSALYLCASSDTSSYNEQFFGPGTRLTVL.

The chain employs TRBV2 and TRBJ2-7; 9 nucleotides agree with TRBD1. Trimming took 6 bases from V and 0 from J; bases not matched to a gene: 3. Germline V gives CDR1 SNHLY, CDR2 FYNNEI. This CDR3 contains 14 residues. CDR3 loop: CASRIQGASYEQYF. CDR3 nucleotides: TGTGCCAGCAGGATACAGGGGGCCTCCTACGAGCAGTACTTC.